This passage covers 25 T cell receptor beta chains from one sample sequenced in a study of blood T cell repertoires in COVID-19. Sequencing used immunoSEQ multiplex PCR; TCRdb keeps in-frame clones, though not all of them. Among approximately 240,000 clones, approximately 79% were seen once, and the ten largest hold about 4%. The sequenced sample was peripheral blood. The receptors originated from a woman in her forties with active or convalescent COVID-19.

Comment on this clone: At one of its ends the junction is not consistent with the germline gene, which may arise from a read error. This chain connects TRBV7-7 to TRBJ2-5; the match to TRBD1 covers 10 bases. Germline V lookup: CDR1 SSHAT, CDR2 FNYEAQ (reference sequence). This CDR3 has 14 residues. This CDR3 is CASSLTGGIETQYF. CDR3 coding DNA: TGTGCTAGCAGCTTGACAGGGGGCATAGAGACCCAGTACTTC.

This clone appeared once. The genes are TRBV12-3 or TRBV12-4 and TRBJ1-6, with D unclear. This CDR3 spans 11 amino acids. Trimming pared 4 bases from V and 15 bases from J, leaving 10 bases between. The CDR3 coding sequence is TGTGCCAGCAGTTCTGGGAGCGGCCTCCACTTT. This sequence encodes CASSSGSGLHF.

V is TRBV10-3 and J is TRBJ1-1; the D gene is possibly TRBD1 (5 bases). The V end was cut by 6 bases, the J end by 1 base, with 9 bases between. The germline CDR1 and CDR2 sequences are ENHRY and SYGVKD. This CDR3 is built from 13 residues. The CDR3, as DNA: TGTGCCATCAGGGGGCGGGGGAACACTGAAGCTTTCTTT. Translated, it gives CAIRGRGNTEAFF.

The sample holds one count of this clone. The chain links TRBV30 to TRBJ1-1; D uncertain. V was shortened by 2 bases and J by 8 bases, with 12 bases between the two germline ends. The CDR3 consists of 12 residues. Germline CDR1 GTSNPN, CDR2 SVGIG (reference sequence). The CDR3 loop is CAWSYERLEAFF. CDR3 nucleotides: TGTGCCTGGAGTTATGAGAGATTAGAAGCTTTCTTT.

The V call is TRBV5-1, the J call TRBJ1-2; D is unclear. Trimming shortened V by 3 bases and J by 0 bases, and 12 bases separated the two germline ends. In germline, CDR1 is SGHRS, CDR2 YFSETQ. The CDR3 totals 15 residues. In DNA, the CDR3 is TGCGCCAGCAGCTCCTATAATGGAGCTAACTATGGCTACACCTTC. Its protein product is CASSSYNGANYGYTF.

The sample holds many counts of this clone. This chain connects TRBV4-1 to TRBJ2-2, with a tentative D call TRBD2 (5 bases). Trimming took off 2 bases at V and 6 bases at J, with 16 bases between the two ends. The CDR3 loop spans 16 amino acids. The germline V gene has CDR1 MGHRA and CDR2 YSYEKL. This CDR3 is CASSQWLRDAPGELFF. The DNA of the CDR3 is TGCGCCAGCAGCCAATGGTTACGGGATGCACCCGGGGAGCTGTTTTTT.

The chain carries TRBV29-1 and TRBJ1-2; 7 positions match TRBD1. The CDR3 is 13 amino acids. Germline V lookup: CDR1 SQVTM, CDR2 ANQGSEA. The trim removed 7 bases at V and 8 bases at J, leaving 13 bases unmatched. The CDR3 region has the DNA TGCAGCGCCGGACAGGCCCTACTTCAAGGCTACACCTTC. Its protein is CSAGQALLQGYTF. Filled out from reference TRBV29-1 and TRBJ1-2, the complete variable domain reads SAVISQKPSRDICQRGTSLTIQCQVDSQVTMMFWYRQQPGQSLTLIATANQGSEATYESGFVIDKFPISRPNLTFSTLTVSNMSPEDSSIYLCSAGQALLQGYTFGSGTRLTVV.

This chain uses TRBV27 with TRBJ2-7, with D possibly TRBD1 on 6 matching bases. The length of the CDR3 is 13 residues. Germline-derived CDR1 and CDR2 are MNHEY and SMNVEV (reference sequence). Deletions cut 4 bases from V and 10 bases from J, with 17 bases between. The CDR3 region has the DNA TGTGCCAGCAGTTCACGGACAGTCCTAAACCAGTACTTC. Protein sequence: CASSSRTVLNQYF.

The rearrangement links TRBV28 to TRBJ2-1; D is ambiguous. Germline V lookup: CDR1 MDHEN, CDR2 SYDVKM. Trimming took 5 bases from V and 10 from J, leaving 12 bases between them. This CDR3 region has 12 residues. The CDR3 DNA reads TGTGCCAGCAGTGTCTCACTCCCCGAGCAGTTCTTC. This translates into CASSVSLPEQFF.

V is TRBV5-1 and J is TRBJ2-2; TRBD1 agrees at 9 bases. Germline V CDR1 and CDR2: SGHRS, YFSETQ. Unmatched junction bases numbered 3, after V lost 2 bases and J lost 7 bases. The CDR3 consists of 14 residues. This CDR3 reads CASSLQGAGGELFF. The CDR3 coding sequence is TGCGCCAGCAGCTTACAGGGGGCTGGCGGGGAGCTGTTTTTT.

The CDR3 region has the DNA TGTGCCAGCAGCAGACAGGGGCGGGACTACAATGAGCAGTTCTTC. Protein: CASSRQGRDYNEQFF. The chain is built from TRBV5-8 and TRBJ2-1; 8 bases fit TRBD1. The CDR3 has 15 residues. From germline, CDR1 is SGHTS and CDR2 YDEGEE. V shed 4 bases and J 3 bases; nucleotides not matched to a gene: 6.

This clone was seen only a few times. The V call is TRBV5-6, the J call TRBJ1-3; tentative D call: TRBD1 (6 bases). V shed 2 bases and J shed 7 bases, with 13 bases lying between them. This CDR3 is built from 14 residues. Germline CDR1 reads SGHDT; CDR2 reads YYEEEE. CDR3 protein: CASSFGGLSNTIYF. The CDR3 DNA is TGTGCCAGCAGCTTCGGGGGGCTGAGTAACACCATATATTTT. The whole variable domain, remainder taken from reference TRBV5-6 and TRBJ1-3, is DAGVTQSPTHLIKTRGQQVTLRCSPKSGHDTVSWYQQALGQGPQFIFQYYEEEERQRGNFPDRFSGHQFPNYSSELNVNALLLGDSALYLCASSFGGLSNTIYFGEGSWLTVV.

This clone has only a few counts. This chain links TRBV5-3 with TRBJ1-5; 8 bases are a match to TRBD1. TRBV5-3 falls under the ORF class, with uncertain function. The CDR3 runs 16 residues. V gave up 5 bases and J gave up 5 bases; unmatched junction bases: 12. The CDR3 region has the DNA TGTGCCAGAAGATCCGACAGGGGTTTGTGGGATCAGCCCCAGCATTTT. Its translation: CARRSDRGLWDQPQHF.

The chain recombines TRBV5-1 with TRBJ2-3; 7 bases align to TRBD2. Germline-derived CDR1 and CDR2 are SGHRS and YFSETQ. The trim removed 6 bases at V and 4 bases at J, leaving 14 bases unmatched. CDR3 size: 16 residues. This CDR3 is CASKTGGRRVPDTQYF. The CDR3 DNA reads TGCGCCAGCAAAACGGGGGGACGCCGGGTCCCAGATACGCAGTATTTT.

On this clone itself: The junction differs from germline at one of its ends, possibly a read error. This chain links TRBV7-7 with TRBJ2-6, with D possibly TRBD2 on 6 matching bases. The CDR3 loop spans 17 amino acids. Germline loops: CDR1 SSHAT, CDR2 FNYEAQ (reference sequence). The CDR3: CASSPALRGTGANVLTF. For the CDR3, the DNA is TGTGCTAGCAGCCCAGCCCTTCGGGGGACTGGGGCCAACGTCCTGACTTTC.

In this sample, this clone turned up a few times. This chain links TRBV30 with TRBJ2-6; D gene ambiguous. The CDR3 length is 17 residues. Trimming shortened V by 4 bases and J by 0 bases, and 16 bases separated the two germline ends. Germline CDR1 GTSNPN, CDR2 SVGIG (reference sequence). CDR3 nucleotide sequence: TGTGCCTGGACCCAAACCCCCATCAGCTCTGGGGCCAACGTCCTGACTTTC. This encodes CAWTQTPISSGANVLTF.

This clone was counted a few times. V and J are TRBV28 and TRBJ1-2, with unresolved D. Germline values: CDR1 MDHEN, CDR2 SYDVKM. There are 14 residues in the CDR3. Trimming cost V 0 bases and J 4 bases, with 9 bases left between them. The CDR3 is CASSLWEGSYGYTF. The DNA for the CDR3 is TGTGCCAGCAGTTTATGGGAGGGTTCCTATGGCTACACCTTC.

The chain uses TRBV7-2 and TRBJ2-3; 10 bases line up with TRBD1. CDR3 length: 15 residues. CDR1 and CDR2 from the germline V gene are SGHTA and FQGNSA. Trimming removed 3 bases from V and 3 bases from J; junction bases left unmatched: 3. The CDR3 DNA follows: TGTGCCAGCAGCTTGGACAGGGGGTTAACAGATACGCAGTATTTT. Translating it yields CASSLDRGLTDTQYF.

The chain has TRBV10-3 and TRBJ2-2; D might be TRBD1 (6 bases). This CDR3 has 15 amino acids. Germline V gene sequence: CDR1 ENHRY, CDR2 SYGVKD. V gave up 5 bases and J gave up 6 bases, with 16 bases separating them. The CDR3 region is CAISFSRDTSGELFF. The CDR3 bases are TGTGCCATCAGTTTCTCCCGGGACACCTCCGGGGAGCTGTTTTTT.

The V and J genes are TRBV6-5 and TRBJ1-1, with D perhaps matching TRBD1 (6 bases). Germline V gene data show CDR1 as MNHEY and CDR2 as SVGAGI. The V end was cut by 7 bases, the J end by 0 bases, with 12 bases between. This CDR3 region has 14 residues. The CDR3 region has the DNA TGTGCCAGCAACCCGGGACAAGTGAACACTGAAGCTTTCTTT. Residues: CASNPGQVNTEAFF.

The rearrangement links TRBV23-1 to TRBJ1-4; 7 bases align to TRBD1. TRBV23-1 is an ORF, with its function uncertain. CDR3 length: 14 amino acids. V was pared by 8 bases and J by 0 bases, with 3 bases of the junction left unmatched. The CDR3 protein is CASGTDATNEKLFF. The DNA of the CDR3 is TGCGCCAGCGGGACAGATGCAACTAATGAAAAACTGTTTTTT.

This chain connects TRBV5-4 to TRBJ2-5, with D perhaps matching TRBD2 (6 bases). Trimming pared 6 bases from V and 5 bases from J, leaving 20 bases between. The CDR3 is 15 amino acids. CDR1 is SGHNT and CDR2 is YYREEE in the germline V gene (reference sequence). In DNA form, the CDR3 reads TGTGCCAGCACCATTGGCCCTGGAGGGCAGGAGACCCAGTACTTC. Translated, it gives CASTIGPGGQETQYF. The full variable domain, in which reference TRBV5-4 and TRBJ2-5 provide the parts outside the CDR3, is ETGVTQSPTHLIKTRGQQVTLRCSSQSGHNTVSWYQQALGQGPQFIFQYYREEENGRGNFPPRFSGLQFPNYSSELNVNALELDDSALYLCASTIGPGGQETQYFGPGTRLLVL.

This chain links TRBV5-6 with TRBJ1-2; tentative D call: TRBD1 (5 bases). Germline values: CDR1 SGHDT, CDR2 YYEEEE. V was trimmed by 4 bases and J by 7 bases, leaving 17 bases between them. The CDR3 sequence is 14 residues long. CDR3 protein: CASSLDATGGGYTF. The CDR3 coding sequence is TGTGCCAGCAGCCTGGACGCTACCGGGGGTGGCTACACCTTC.

This chain joins TRBV5-6 and TRBJ2-7, with D perhaps matching TRBD2 (6 bases). The germline V gene encodes CDR1 SGHDT and CDR2 YYEEEE. V was pared by 4 bases and J by 3 bases, with 17 bases between. There are 15 residues in the CDR3. As DNA, the CDR3 is TGTGCCAGCAGCGGAACGTCGGGGGTAATCTACGAGCAGTACTTC. It specifies CASSGTSGVIYEQYF. Based on the CDR3 plus reference TRBV5-6 and TRBJ2-7, the full variable domain is DAGVTQSPTHLIKTRGQQVTLRCSPKSGHDTVSWYQQALGQGPQFIFQYYEEEERQRGNFPDRFSGHQFPNYSSELNVNALLLGDSALYLCASSGTSGVIYEQYFGPGTRLTVT.

The chain is built from TRBV20-1 and TRBJ2-5; D ambiguous. The CDR3 totals 11 residues. Trimming took 3 bases from V and 5 from J, leaving 7 bases between them. Looked up from germline, CDR1 is DFQATT and CDR2 is SNEGSKA (reference sequence). DNA of the CDR3: TGCAGTGCTAGGGCTTGGGAGACCCAGTACTTC. This codes for CSARAWETQYF.